This TCR beta chain stems from a study of blood T cell repertoires in COVID-19. Study in general: The study drew acute and convalescent COVID-19 samples from the United States, Italy and Spain. T cells, B-cell-depleted T cells, or PBMCs supplied cDNA or gDNA.

There are 16 residues in the CDR3. CDR1 is SGHRS, CDR2 YFSETQ, per germline. V gave up 2 bases and J gave up 7 bases; unmatched junction bases: 14. Source study methods: Using reference gene primer amplification, nucleated cell counts were estimated. Clones were read by immunoSEQ multiplex PCR, and TCRdb kept only the in-frame ones, dropping some. V, J and clone size reflect that table, while D and trimming were determined from the DNA. The table has a few hundred thousand clones, about 89% seen once. The chain joins TRBV5-1 to TRBJ1-2, with TRBD1 matching over 7 bases. This TCR was sampled from a middle-aged man with acute or convalescent COVID-19. The source material was peripheral blood. CDR3: CASSLLTTTGVGGYTF. The CDR3 DNA sequence: TGCGCCAGCAGCTTACTCACGACAACAGGGGTCGGTGGCTACACCTTC. Looking up the rest from reference TRBV5-1 and TRBJ1-2 gives the full variable domain: KAGVTQTPRYLIKTRGQQVTLSCSPISGHRSVSWYQQTPGQGLQFLFEYFSETQRNKGNFPGRFSGRQFSNSRSEMNVSTLELGDSALYLCASSLLTTTGVGGYTFGSGTRLTVV.